Sequencing of this T cell receptor (beta chain) was carried out in a study of OX40 agonist ivuxolimab in advanced cancers. Profiled with immunoSEQ multiplex PCR; TCRdb holds only in-frame clones, not every one. The sample carries around 60,000 clones, less than 95% recorded once. Autoimmune disease history or systemic immunosuppression was exclusionary. The CDR3 totals 15 residues. Germline V gene lookup returns CDR1 MRHNA and CDR2 SNTAGT. Germline trimming cut 6 bases from V and 2 bases from J; bases unmatched to any gene: 3. Here the sequenced sample was CD4+ or CD8+ T cells sorted from blood, taken in a trial of the OX40 agonist ivuxolimab. J is TRBJ2-3 and V is TRBV6-4, with TRBD2 identical over 12 bases. The source is an adult with an advanced solid tumor such as melanoma, head and neck, liver or kidney cancer. The DNA for the CDR3 is TGTGCCAGCAGCGGGACTAGCGGGTACACAGATACGCAGTATTTT. Amino acid sequence: CASSGTSGYTDTQYF.